This T cell receptor (beta chain) was recovered during a study of blood T cell repertoires in COVID-19. Overall study context: Sources were T cells, B-cell-depleted T cells, or PBMCs; the material itself was cDNA or gDNA.

Original handling: Amplification of reference gene primers was used by the study to estimate nucleated cell counts. Sequencing was performed with immunoSEQ multiplex PCR; in TCRdb, only in-frame clones are kept and a portion is missing. Clonal size and the V and J genes are those of that table, whereas D and trimming came from the DNA. There are approximately 160,000 clones in the sample; less than 90% occur only once, and roughly 13% lies in the top ten. This receptor was obtained from a man aged 18 to 30 with active or convalescent COVID-19. The sample comprised peripheral blood.

The CDR3 is CASLAGTYNEQFF. CDR3 nucleotide sequence: TGTGCCAGCCTTGCGGGAACTTACAATGAGCAGTTCTTC. The rearrangement links TRBV5-6 to TRBJ2-1, with a tentative D call TRBD2 (6 bases). Germline V gene data show CDR1 as SGHDT and CDR2 as YYEEEE. The CDR3 sequence is 13 residues long. V was pared by 7 bases and J by 4 bases, with 12 bases between. Looking up the rest from reference TRBV5-6 and TRBJ2-1 gives the full variable domain: DAGVTQSPTHLIKTRGQQVTLRCSPKSGHDTVSWYQQALGQGPQFIFQYYEEEERQRGNFPDRFSGHQFPNYSSELNVNALLLGDSALYLCASLAGTYNEQFFGPGTRLTVL.